This is a list of T cell receptor beta chains from one sample in a study of regulatory T cells in long-lasting Graves disease. TCRdb ran MiXCR on the multiplex PCR reads and lists one entry per CDR3 protein. This repertoire shows 520,000 or so distinct CDR3 sequences, about 11% found once; its top ten account for approximately 9.6%. These same data were also listed under a study on T cells in Graves' hyperthyroidism and ophthalmopathy.

The specimen was peripheral blood mononuclear cells (PBMCs), collected at new diagnosis, from a patient treated with antithyroid drugs. The receptors come from a woman in her twenties or thirties with Graves disease. The CDR3 runs from the conserved cysteine through the conserved F or W. The order of the fields is D gene, clone size, J gene, V gene, CDR3 DNA, CDR3 protein. A D gene is named only where the DNA matches it firmly. Clone size is not always given. Where it is, it says once, few, many or a class for expanded clones.

TRBD2 | few | TRBJ2-3 | TRBV20-1 | TGCAGTGCTTTTAGCGGGAGAACAGATACGCAGTATTTT | CSAFSGRTDTQYF
TRBD2 | many | TRBJ2-1 | TRBV11-2 | TGTGCCAGCAGCTTCGGACTAGCGGGAGGGACTATCTCCTACAATGAGCAGTTCTTC | CASSFGLAGGTISYNEQFF
. | many | TRBJ2-3 | TRBV6-6 | TGTGCCAGCAGTTACTCGAGGGGCGGTGCAGATACGCAGTATTTT | CASSYSRGGADTQYF
TRBD2 | . | TRBJ2-7 | TRBV11-1 | TGTGCCAGCAGCCCGCTAGCGGGACTAGCGTTCTACGAGCAGTACTTC | CASSPLAGLAFYEQYF
. | . | TRBJ1-1 | TRBV12-3/TRBV12-4 | TGTGCCAGCAGTCCGGTCGGTGCAGGGTACGCTGAAGCTTTCTTT | CASSPVGAGYAEAFF
TRBD2 | many | TRBJ2-7 | TRBV11-3 | TGTGCCAGCAGCGTGAGACTAGCGGGGCTCCCGCGGGGGGAGCAGTACTTC | CASSVRLAGLPRGEQYF
. | many | TRBJ2-7 | TRBV5-1 | TGCGCCAGCAGCAAAAGGCCGGGACGTAAATCCTACGAGCAGTACTTC | CASSKRPGRKSYEQYF
. | . | TRBJ2-3 | TRBV12-5 | TGTGCTAGTGGTTTGATCCGCACAGATACGCAGTATTTT | CASGLIRTDTQYF
. | many | TRBJ1-1 | TRBV20-1 | TGCAGTGCTAGAGATCTAATGCGGGGGATGAGTAACACTGAAGCTTTCTTT | CSARDLMRGMSNTEAFF
. | . | TRBJ1-6 | TRBV6-5 | TGTGCCAGCAGTTACTCGAGGGTTTCACCCCTCCACTTT | CASSYSRVSPLHF
. | many | TRBJ2-5 | TRBV7-2 | TGTGCCAGCACTGGAGGGAACTACCAAGAGACCCAGTACTTC | CASTGGNYQETQYF
. | many | TRBJ2-3 | TRBV3-1 | TGTGCCAGCAGCCATGAACAAGAGGTCGCAGATACGCAGTATTTT | CASSHEQEVADTQYF
. | many | TRBJ1-4 | TRBV11-2 | TGTGCCAGCAGCTTAGATTTTTGGAGGGCCGAAAAACTGTTTTTT | CASSLDFWRAEKLFF
TRBD1 | few | TRBJ2-3 | TRBV20-1 | TGCAGTGCCACACCGGGACAGGGGGCCTTTTTCGGTAGCACAGATACGCAGTATTTT | CSATPGQGAFFGSTDTQYF
TRBD1 | many | TRBJ1-5 | TRBV2 | TGTGCCAGCAGTTCAGGGGGTTATCCCGATCAGCCCCAGCATTTT | CASSSGGYPDQPQHF
TRBD1 | many | TRBJ2-5 | TRBV20-1 | TGCAGTGCTAGAGATCTGGCGGGACAGGGATTGGAGACCCAGTACTTC | CSARDLAGQGLETQYF
. | many | TRBJ1-1 | TRBV6-2/TRBV6-3 | TGTGCCAGCAGGAAGGAGGGGAACACTGAAGCTTTCTTT | CASRKEGNTEAFF
. | . | TRBJ2-4 | TRBV19 | TGTGCCAGTAGTATTCTAGTCTCAAAAAACATTCAGTACTTC | CASSILVSKNIQYF
. | few | TRBJ1-1 | TRBV12-3/TRBV12-4 | TGTGCCAGCAGTTTCACTGAGGGAACTGAAGCTTTCTTT | CASSFTEGTEAFF
. | few | TRBJ1-1 | TRBV12-3/TRBV12-4 | TGTGCCAGCACGGGGGGGACTGAAGCTTTCTTT | CASTGGTEAFF
TRBD1 | many | TRBJ1-3 | TRBV30 | TGTGCCTGGAGTGGTGGGACAGGGGACGCGTCTGGAAACACCATATATTTT | CAWSGGTGDASGNTIYF
TRBD2 | few | TRBJ2-2 | TRBV28 | TGTGCCAGCAGTTTATATCCTAGCGGGGTCTACTTTGCGAACACCGGGGAGCTGTTTTTT | CASSLYPSGVYFANTGELFF
TRBD1 | few | TRBJ2-7 | TRBV4-1 | TGCGCCAGCAGCCAAGGTGACAGGGGGCGATTCCACGAGCAGTACTTC | CASSQGDRGRFHEQYF
. | many | TRBJ1-1 | TRBV4-3 | TGCGCCAGCAGCCAAGAGCGCAGCAACACTGAAGCTTTCTTT | CASSQERSNTEAFF
TRBD1 | few | TRBJ1-4 | TRBV5-1 | TGCGCCAGCGGGGGACAGGGGATTTTCGGCGAAAAACTGTTTTTT | CASGGQGIFGEKLFF
. | . | TRBJ2-7 | TRBV4-3 | TGCGCCAGCAGCCAAGATTCGGGGACGGGGCCCTCCTACGAGCAGTACTTC | CASSQDSGTGPSYEQYF